The clone carrying this T cell receptor beta chain was detected a few times. Its target is unknown. The data stem from a study of T cell repertoires in cytomegalovirus infection. Overall study: Both recently identified HLA-C-restricted and well-studied HLA-B-restricted CMV epitopes were used in the study.

Per the germline V gene, CDR1 is MNHNY and CDR2 is SVGAGI (reference sequence). The CDR3 consists of 14 residues. Deletions cut 3 bases from V and 4 bases from J, with 11 bases between. MiXCR was run by TCRdb on the reads, yielding one entry per CDR3 protein. The data show 650,000 to 850,000 distinct CDR3 sequences, under 35% seen once. Overall study findings and caveats: Identification of carriers of CMV plus the relevant HLA was performed using cumulative public TCR beta family frequency. The ex vivo response showed dominance by HLA-C-restricted CMV-specific TCR beta clonotypes.

The chain uses TRBV6-6 and TRBJ2-3, with D maybe TRBD2 (5 bases). This receptor was taken from a human donor in good health (CMV status not recorded). Some clones in this sample may be carry-over from other donors' samples. Sequenced material: cultured CD8+ T cells from PBMCs, taken from culture after CMV antigen stimulation. The CDR3 DNA reads TGTGCCAGCAGTTATGGTCCGGGGTCAGATACGCAGTATTTT. As protein: CASSYGPGSDTQYF.